Here is one TCR beta chain with its context. Its binding antigen is unknown. Base quality data are lacking; no much larger clone is found one base away. TCRbeta CDR3 regions were amplified from genomic DNA by means of the immunoSEQ Assay, a bias-controlled multiplex PCR. Regarding the original processing steps: Nucleated cell counts per sample were estimated from amplification of reference gene primers within the assay. Sequence reads were collapsed and filtered to measure the absolute abundance of every unique TCRbeta CDR3 rearrangement. For each sample, productive Simpson clonality was calculated as the square root of Simpson's diversity index across productive rearrangements. Held by TCRdb, this immuneACCESS table contains in-frame sequences only and omits some clones. Under half of the omission traces to an unresolved V gene where checked; the cause of the rest is unknown. Clone size and V and J calls were adopted from that table, with D and trimming inferred from the DNA. Counted in this sample were about 440,000 clones; roughly 87% of them appeared once. The ten biggest clones cover 0.6% to 0.7% of the sample.

This entry is derived from a study of blood T cell repertoires in COVID-19 (dated by TCRdb to the early 2020s). About the study as a whole: The collaborator samples originated in the United States, Italy and Spain and spanned the acute and convalescent phases of COVID-19. The prospective study material was composed of cDNA or gDNA derived from T cells, B-cell-depleted T cells, or PBMCs. Subjects who had been exposed to COVID-19, were actively infected with it, or had recovered from it provided the deeply sampled blood TCRbeta repertoires that made up the dataset. A freely available public database, intended as a resource for researchers studying the immune response to SARS-CoV-2, is where the repertoires were released. Samples were obtained from the ongoing ImmuneRACE study (first 160 participants) and from about 1,300 subjects provided by 6 global collaborators. The sample metadata nearly always contained a de-identified subject ID, COVID-19 status, age in years and sex. Where HLA class I and class II types were available, the types were taken from metadata supplied by the sample provider, not from assay-based typing. The paper's findings and limits, for the study overall: How much clinical and demographic metadata was included differed by source and by participant, and the metadata was provided uncurated.

Enrolling through a virtual design, the prospective study's participants ranged in age from about 18 to 89 years and lived across 24 United States geographic areas. Cohort assignment in the prospective study relied on participant-reported clinical history from a screening survey and a study questionnaire. Recovered participants in ImmuneRACE Cohort 3 were defined by two consecutive negative NP/OP PCR tests, clearance by a healthcare professional, or resolution of symptoms. Each participant in the prospective study had whole blood, serum and a nasopharyngeal or oropharyngeal swab collected by mobile phlebotomists. Prospective study participants could optionally give additional blood draws and questionnaires over a 2-month period. Before DNA extraction, prospective study blood samples were shipped either frozen or at room temperature. The V end gives up 6 bases and the J end 6 bases, leaving 4 bases in the junction not matched to a gene. The germline V gene sets CDR1 to SQVTM and CDR2 to ANQGSEA. The CDR3 measures 11 amino acids from cysteine to phenylalanine. Only the CDR3 DNA stays, 33 bases, in frame from base 1.

The sample taken for sequencing was PBMCs or T cells enriched from blood (not recorded which). The chain joins TRBV29-1 to TRBJ2-7, with TRBD1 matching 8 junction bases. The receptor's source is a man aged 18 to 30 who had recovered from COVID-19. The bases read TGCAGCGTCAGGACAGGGACCGAGCAGTACTTC. Protein translation: CSVRTGTEQYF.